This passage covers 20 T cell receptor beta chains from one sample sequenced in a study of T cell repertoires in ileal Crohn's disease. Here immunoSEQ multiplex PCR was the method, and the copy in TCRdb shows in-frame clones only, minus some. The profile shows about 16,000 clones, 65% to 85% of them singletons. Sequencing was performed on ileal tissue. The receptor source for this set is an adult with Crohn's disease.

The chain recombines TRBV10-3 with TRBJ2-7, with D possibly matching TRBD2 (5 bases). V was shortened by 4 bases and J by 1 base, with 5 bases between the two germline ends. Germline CDR1 and CDR2: ENHRY and SYGVKD. The length of the CDR3 is 12 residues. The CDR3 loop is CAISGLSYEQYF. The DNA of the CDR3 is TGTGCCATCAGTGGACTATCCTACGAGCAGTACTTC.

The V and J genes are TRBV2 and TRBJ1-1; no clear D gene. CDR1 is SNHLY, CDR2 FYNNEI, per germline. The CDR3 is 13 amino acids. Trimming cost V 1 base and J 1 base, with 4 bases left between them. The CDR3 sequence: CASSEGRNTEAFF. The CDR3 nucleotides are TGTGCCAGCAGTGAAGGCAGGAACACTGAAGCTTTCTTT.

This sequence joins TRBV6-5 and TRBJ1-1; possible D gene TRBD1, 5 bases. Between the trimmed V and J ends, which lost 1 base and 3 bases, there was a span of 12 bases. The length of the CDR3 is 15 residues. Germline lookup yields CDR1 MNHEY and CDR2 SVGAGI. The CDR3, as DNA: TGTGCCAGCAGTTACTTCCGGTTAGGGGACACTGAAGCTTTCTTT. Translated: CASSYFRLGDTEAFF.

V is TRBV5-6 and J is TRBJ1-4; tentative D call: TRBD1 (6 bases). This CDR3 spans 16 amino acids. Trimming stripped 5 bases from V and 4 bases from J, with 18 bases between. In germline, CDR1 is SGHDT, CDR2 YYEEEE. CDR3 amino acids: CASSYSGQKHNEKLFF. As DNA, the CDR3 is TGTGCCAGCAGTTATTCAGGACAGAAACATAATGAAAAACTGTTTTTT.

V and J are TRBV30 and TRBJ1-2; tentatively, D is TRBD1 (6 bases). The V gene's germline CDR1 is GTSNPN and CDR2 SVGIG (reference sequence). The CDR3 consists of 17 residues. Trimming shortened V by 1 base and J by 4 bases, and 22 bases separated the two germline ends. CDR3 in DNA: TGTGCCTGGAGTGACGCGTTCCGGGCAGGGGCTCGCTATGGCTACACCTTC. Protein product: CAWSDAFRAGARYGYTF.

The gene calls are TRBV11-2 and TRBJ1-3; 7 positions match TRBD1. This CDR3 region has 14 residues. V was clipped by 1 base and J by 5 bases; unmatched bases: 2. Germline V gene data show CDR1 as SGHAT and CDR2 as FQNNGV. CDR3: CASSLGDSRNTIYF. The CDR3 DNA reads as TGTGCCAGCAGCTTAGGGGACAGTCGAAACACCATATATTTT.

The chain recombines TRBV27 with TRBJ2-5; unclear D gene. With 5 bases removed from V and 2 bases from J, the gap between germline ends came to 9 bases. From germline, CDR1 is MNHEY and CDR2 SMNVEV (reference sequence). The length of the CDR3 is 13 residues. The CDR3, as DNA: TGTGCCAGCAGTCCTAAAAGTCAAGAGACCCAGTACTTC. It codes for CASSPKSQETQYF.

As regards this clone: Other nucleotide sequences from this sample produce the same CDR3. V usage is TRBV27 and J usage is TRBJ1-3, with TRBD1 matching over 8 bases. Germline V gene lookup returns CDR1 MNHEY and CDR2 SMNVEV (reference sequence). The CDR3 is 14 amino acids. Trimming cost V 4 bases and J 7 bases; bases outside gene matches: 6. CDR3 bases: TGTGCCAGCAGTTCAGGGACAGGTCGGAACACCATATATTTT. Amino acids: CASSSGTGRNTIYF.

CDR3 sequence: CASSDRDRGYNEQFF. CDR3 in DNA: TGTGCCAGCAGCGACCGGGACAGGGGGTACAATGAGCAGTTCTTC. V is TRBV11-2 and J is TRBJ2-1; 11 positions agree with TRBD1. This CDR3 spans 15 amino acids. Germline CDR1 is SGHAT and CDR2 is FQNNGV. V was pared by 5 bases and J by 4 bases, with 4 bases of the junction left unmatched.

V gene TRBV25-1 combines with J gene TRBJ2-7; the match to TRBD2 covers 10 bases. The V segment lost 3 bases and the J segment 6 bases; nucleotides outside the gene matches: 5. The CDR3 length is 14 residues. The germline V gene has CDR1 MGHDK and CDR2 SYGVNS. CDR3 residues: CASSDLAGVREQYF. CDR3 DNA: TGTGCCAGCAGTGACCTAGCGGGAGTCCGCGAGCAGTACTTC.

The rearrangement uses TRBV7-2 and TRBJ2-7; possibly TRBD1 for D (5 bases). CDR1 SGHTA and CDR2 FQGNSA come from the germline V gene. V lost 2 bases and J 4 bases, leaving 18 bases between the germline ends. The length of the CDR3 is 16 residues. The CDR3 sequence: CASSLSDSSVVYEQYF. The CDR3 nucleotides are TGTGCCAGCAGCTTATCAGACAGCTCAGTTGTGTACGAGCAGTACTTC.

This clone was counted a single time. J is TRBJ1-1 and V is TRBV4-2, with unresolved D. The length of the CDR3 is 16 residues. The V end lost 1 base, the J end lost 0 bases, and 12 bases lay between the germline ends. CDR1 and CDR2 from the germline V gene are LGHNA and YNFKEQ. Here the CDR3 reads CASSQAPERLNTEAFF. The CDR3 bases are TGTGCCAGCAGCCAAGCACCGGAGAGATTGAACACTGAAGCTTTCTTT.

Worth noting for this clone: The junction departs from the called germline gene at one end, perhaps through a read error. This chain uses TRBV5-4 with TRBJ2-7; D possibly corresponds to TRBD1 (6 bases). The germline CDR1 and CDR2 sequences are SGHNT and YYREEE (reference sequence). CDR3 length: 13 residues. Written as DNA, the CDR3 is TGTGCCAGCAGCTTGGAGATACAGGGCCCGCTGGAGTTC. Protein: CASSLEIQGPLEF.

This clone was counted a few times. The chain couples TRBV10-3 to TRBJ1-3, with 9 bases fitting TRBD1. This CDR3 contains 12 residues. V lost 10 bases, J lost 9 bases, and 7 bases stayed unmatched. Germline loops: CDR1 ENHRY, CDR2 SYGVKD. Written as DNA, the CDR3 is TGTGCCAGTCGGGGACAGGGTTCCACCATATATTTT. Translating gives CASRGQGSTIYF.

The chain joins TRBV5-1 to TRBJ2-3; 8 nucleotides line up with TRBD2. Unmatched junction bases numbered 4, after V lost 8 bases and J lost 5 bases. CDR1 is SGHRS and CDR2 is YFSETQ in the germline V gene. The CDR3 contains 12 residues. CDR3 amino acids: CASGREGDTQYF. The CDR3 nucleotides are TGCGCCAGTGGACGGGAGGGAGATACGCAGTATTTT.

This clone was counted between two and nine times. The chain couples TRBV11-2 to TRBJ1-3; a possible D gene is TRBD1 (6 bases). Germline V gene data show CDR1 as SGHAT and CDR2 as FQNNGV. This CDR3 has 13 amino acids. The germline V and J ends were trimmed by 4 bases and 10 bases, with 14 bases remaining between them. The CDR3 sequence is CASSSGPRGTIYF. CDR3 nucleotides: TGTGCCAGCAGCTCCGGCCCGAGGGGGACCATATATTTT. The full variable domain, rest sourced from reference TRBV11-2 and TRBJ1-3, is EAGVAQSPRYKIIEKRQSVAFWCNPISGHATLYWYQQILGQGPKLLIQFQNNGVVDDSQLPKDRFSAERLKGVDSTLKIQPAKLEDSAVYLCASSSGPRGTIYFGEGSWLTVV.

The chain combines TRBV7-7 with TRBJ1-5; 8 nucleotides align to TRBD1. V dropped 5 bases and J dropped 16; count of bases not matched to a gene: 7. There are 11 residues in the CDR3. Germline V gene sequence: CDR1 SSHAT, CDR2 FNYEAQ (reference sequence). The CDR3 DNA sequence: TGTGCCAGCAGCGGCATGGACAGGGTTCATTTT. Its translation is CASSGMDRVHF.

This rearrangement joins TRBV11-2 to TRBJ2-7, with D unresolved. Germline lookup yields CDR1 SGHAT and CDR2 FQNNGV. V was trimmed by 5 bases and J by 6 bases, leaving 17 bases between them. CDR3 length: 14 residues. The CDR3, as DNA: TGTGCCAGCAGCGGCCACAGTTCACGTGTCGAGCAGTACTTC. Amino acids: CASSGHSSRVEQYF.

This clone was seen more than once but under ten times. The chain uses TRBV15 and TRBJ2-7, with 9 bases matching TRBD2. The ends lost 0 bases at V and 2 bases at J; junction bases unmatched: 11. Germline V CDR1 and CDR2: LNHNV, YYDKDF (reference sequence). CDR3 length equals 18 residues. CDR3 loop: CATSRDRLSGSIPYEQYF. DNA for the CDR3: TGTGCCACCAGCAGAGATCGGCTTAGCGGGAGCATCCCCTACGAGCAGTACTTC.

The rearrangement joins TRBV11-3 to TRBJ2-2, with 7 bases that match TRBD2. The germline V gene encodes CDR1 SGHNT and CDR2 YENEEA. The V segment lost 2 bases and the J segment 2 bases; nucleotides outside the gene matches: 11. The length of the CDR3 is 18 residues. The CDR3 DNA sequence: TGTGCCAGCAGCTTATCCTCGGGGGGAGGGATTAACACCGGGGAGCTGTTTTTT. This gives the protein CASSLSSGGGINTGELFF.